The sequence of this T cell receptor (beta chain) was determined in a study of T cell clones after liver transplantation. Method: immunoSEQ multiplex PCR; TCRdb's copy keeps in-frame clones and lacks some. The sample includes approximately 65,000 clones, 92% of them seen just once. Losses at the gene ends were 1 base for V and 4 bases for J; bases not matched to a gene: 7. Germline V CDR1 and CDR2: LGHNA, YNFKEQ. This CDR3 region has 16 residues. The sample here was CD4+ T cells from blood, taken approximately 27 months after liver transplant. The sequence derives from a human patient who received a liver transplant. These T cells may partly come from the graft donor. The rearrangement joins TRBV4-2 to TRBJ2-3; the match to TRBD2 covers 8 bases. CDR3 DNA: TGTGCCAGCAGCCAAGTGGGCGGGAGGTCCCCAGATACGCAGTATTTT. Its protein is CASSQVGGRSPDTQYF.